This T cell receptor beta chain originates from a study of vaccination effects on CD4 cells after COVID-19. Study summary: After the second dose, samples were taken at median day 72. General study points: In vaccinees who were healthy, merely 1 out of 255 vaccine-induced clones cross-reacted with common cold coronaviruses.

This clone was observed a handful of times. Its antigen is currently unknown. Method: immunoSEQ multiplex PCR; TCRdb's copy keeps in-frame clones and lacks some. The sample contains around 32,000 clones, about 66% of which appear only once. Antigen-specific CD4+ T cell clonotypes were called by their expansion after viral peptide-pool culture in ViraFEST. Following an approximately ten-day culture, CD4+ T cells were purified. Participants were given two doses of BNT162b2 or mRNA-1273 vaccine. Previously uninfected by SARS-CoV-2, the vaccine recipients also showed negative nucleocapsid antibodies. Cultivation was performed at 1.5 million to 2.5 million PBMC per well with roughly 10 IU/ml IL-2 and approximately 10 ug/ml peptides added. CDR3 length equals 14 residues. Germline V gene sequence: CDR1 GTSNPN, CDR2 SVGIG (reference sequence). V lost 0 bases and J 2 bases, leaving 5 bases between the germline ends.

The chain employs TRBV30 and TRBJ1-6; D is unclear. The TCR originated in a human donor who received a COVID-19 vaccine. Sequencing used CD4+ T cells from PBMCs cultured with SARS-CoV-2 spike peptides, obtained after COVID-19 vaccination. CDR3 in DNA: TGTGCCTGGAGTGTGCTGGCCTATAATTCACCCCTCCACTTT. The encoded protein is CAWSVLAYNSPLHF. Together with reference TRBV30 and TRBJ1-6, the CDR3 gives the full variable domain: SQTIHQWPATLVQPVGSPLSLECTVEGTSNPNLYWYRQAAGRGLQLLFYSVGIGQISSEVPQNLSASRPQDRQFILSSKKLLLSDSGFYLCAWSVLAYNSPLHFGNGTRLTVT.